The entry that follows covers one T cell receptor (beta chain) sequence. Its specificity is unknown. The CDR3 length is 12 residues. The V segment lost 5 bases and the J segment 4 bases; nucleotides outside the gene matches: 4. Germline CDR1 reads GTSNPN; CDR2 reads SVGIG (reference sequence). This sample stems from a study of T cell responses to AZD1222 COVID-19 vaccine. Overall study context: Whether given at about 4 or about 12 weeks, second doses were pooled.

The method was immunoSEQ multiplex PCR; TCRdb's version includes in-frame clones alone and lacks a portion of them. The profile shows 150,000 or so clones, about 94% of them singletons. General observations from the study: Repertoires were obtained solely post-peak T cell response. Females made up more of the donors, who were largely white British, and clonal diversity may have come out too low.

Sequenced here: peripheral blood, sampled on day 0 of AZD1222 vaccination. The TCR was taken from an adult in good health. J is TRBJ1-2 and V is TRBV30; 7 bases line up with TRBD1. CDR3 sequence reads: CAWGDSRYGYTF. The CDR3 DNA follows: TGTGCCTGGGGGGACAGCCGCTATGGCTACACCTTC.